This T cell receptor (beta chain) was sequenced in a study of shared clonotypes between healthy human individuals. Across the whole study: Per donor, three plates held CD4 naive cells, three held CD4 memory, two held CD8 naive and one held CD8 memory.

Per the original data handling: Junction-only sequences produced by ImmunoSEQ had no quality scores, so filtering differed. The table came from immunoSEQ multiplex PCR; TCRdb's copy has only in-frame clones and leaves some out. Clone size and V and J calls were adopted from that table, with D and trimming inferred from the DNA. The data hold approximately 1.1 million clones, with approximately 80% observed a single time. Trimming left V 0 bases short and J 6 bases short, with 18 bases between. The CDR3 loop spans 16 amino acids. The germline gives CDR1 LGHNA, CDR2 YNFKEQ. The TCR sequence derives from a man aged 18 to 29 in good health. Some clones in this sample may be carry-over from other donors' samples. This sequence joins TRBV4-2 and TRBJ2-7; tentative D call: TRBD2 (5 bases). Sequencing was done on a sample of memory CD4+ T cells from PBMCs. Subset in this sample: CD45RA-negative fraction. CDR3 sequence reads: CASSQDLDPGIGEQYF. In DNA form, the CDR3 reads TGTGCCAGCAGCCAAGATCTGGACCCCGGGATCGGCGAGCAGTACTTC.